This T cell receptor beta chain comes out of a study of blood T cell repertoires in COVID-19. Looking at the study overall: In each case, the material was cDNA or gDNA derived from T cells, B-cell-depleted T cells, or PBMCs.

Under the authors' procedure: Reference gene primer amplification yielded estimated nucleated cell counts. TCRdb keeps only in-frame clones here, not all; method: immunoSEQ multiplex PCR. V, J and clone size reflect that table, while D and trimming were determined from the DNA. The sample has about 140,000 clones, over 60% seen once; the top ten hold more than 3.5%. This TCR was sampled from a woman older than 75 with active or convalescent COVID-19. The sequencing sample was made of peripheral blood.

The CDR3 loop reads CASSISYSPLHF. Written as DNA, the CDR3 is TGTGCCAGTAGTATATCCTATTCACCCCTCCACTTT. This chain joins TRBV19 and TRBJ1-6; the D is unclear. Germline V gene lookup returns CDR1 LNHDA and CDR2 SQIVND (reference sequence). This CDR3 spans 12 amino acids. Trimming cost V 2 bases and J 8 bases, with 4 bases left between them.